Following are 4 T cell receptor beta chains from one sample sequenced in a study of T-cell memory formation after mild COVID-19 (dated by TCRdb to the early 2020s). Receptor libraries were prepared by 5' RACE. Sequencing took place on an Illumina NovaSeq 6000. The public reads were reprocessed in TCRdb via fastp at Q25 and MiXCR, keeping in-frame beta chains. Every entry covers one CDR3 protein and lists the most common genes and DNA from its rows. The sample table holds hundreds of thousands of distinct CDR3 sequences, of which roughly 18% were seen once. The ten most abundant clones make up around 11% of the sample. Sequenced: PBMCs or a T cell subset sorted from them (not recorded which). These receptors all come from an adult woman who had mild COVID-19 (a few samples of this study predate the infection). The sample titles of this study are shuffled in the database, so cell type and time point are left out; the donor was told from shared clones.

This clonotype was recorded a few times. Here the CDR3 reads CASSPVGLAGGPQEQYF. Written as DNA, the CDR3 is TGTGCCAGCTCACCGGTGGGGCTAGCGGGAGGGCCGCAGGAGCAGTACTTC. J is TRBJ2-7 and V is TRBV18; 12 bases fit TRBD2. CDR1 is KGHSH, CDR2 LQKENI, per germline. Trimming took 3 bases from V and 7 from J; bases not matched to a gene: 13. CDR3 length equals 17 residues.

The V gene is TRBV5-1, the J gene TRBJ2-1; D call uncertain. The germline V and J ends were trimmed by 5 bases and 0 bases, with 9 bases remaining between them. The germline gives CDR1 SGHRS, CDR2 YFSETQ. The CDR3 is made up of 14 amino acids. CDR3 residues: CASSTRSSYNEQFF. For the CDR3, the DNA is TGCGCCAGCAGTACAAGGAGCTCCTACAATGAGCAGTTCTTC.

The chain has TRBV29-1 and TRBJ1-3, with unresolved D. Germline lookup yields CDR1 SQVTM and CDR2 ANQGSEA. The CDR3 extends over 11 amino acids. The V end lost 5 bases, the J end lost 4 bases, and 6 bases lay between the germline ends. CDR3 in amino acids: CSVWVGNTIYF. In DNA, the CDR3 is TGCAGCGTTTGGGTCGGAAACACCATATATTTT.

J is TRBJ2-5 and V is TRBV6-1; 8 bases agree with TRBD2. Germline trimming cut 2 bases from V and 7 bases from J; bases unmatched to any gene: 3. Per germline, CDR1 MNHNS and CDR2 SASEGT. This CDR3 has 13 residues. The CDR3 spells CASSETLAGTQYF. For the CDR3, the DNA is TGTGCCAGCAGTGAAACCCTAGCGGGGACCCAGTACTTC.